This T cell receptor (beta chain) is drawn from a study of blood T cell repertoires in COVID-19. The wider study: Samples representing acute and convalescent COVID-19 were sourced from the United States, Italy and Spain. Nucleic acid was either cDNA or gDNA, and it came from T cells, B-cell-depleted T cells, or PBMCs.

Allocation to cohorts depended on clinical history reported by the participants. Symptom resolution, clearance, or two negative PCRs marked the recovered donors of Cohort 3. The method was immunoSEQ multiplex PCR; TCRdb's version includes in-frame clones alone and lacks a portion of them. The sample consists of roughly 520,000 clones, around 89% of them appearing once. Sequencing input: PBMCs or T cells enriched from blood (not recorded which). The TCR originated in a woman aged 35 to 49 who had recovered from COVID-19.

The CDR3 DNA reads as TGTGCCAGCAGCTTAGCGCTAGCGGGAGGGCTTTATGAGCAGTTCTTC. Its protein is CASSLALAGGLYEQFF. V usage is TRBV7-9 and J usage is TRBJ2-1, with 12 positions matching TRBD2. The length of the CDR3 is 16 residues. The germline V gene has CDR1 SEHNR and CDR2 FQNEAQ (reference sequence). The trim removed 0 bases at V and 8 bases at J, leaving 5 bases unmatched.